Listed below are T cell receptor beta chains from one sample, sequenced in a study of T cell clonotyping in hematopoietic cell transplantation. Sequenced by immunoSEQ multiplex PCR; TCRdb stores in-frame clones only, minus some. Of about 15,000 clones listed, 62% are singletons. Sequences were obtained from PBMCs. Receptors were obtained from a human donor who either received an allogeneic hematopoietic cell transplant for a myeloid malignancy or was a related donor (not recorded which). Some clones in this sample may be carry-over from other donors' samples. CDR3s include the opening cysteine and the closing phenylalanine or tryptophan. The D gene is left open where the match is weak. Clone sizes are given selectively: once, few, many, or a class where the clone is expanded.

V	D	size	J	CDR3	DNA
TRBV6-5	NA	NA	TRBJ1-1	CASSTELNTEAFF	TGTGCCAGCAGTACAGAGTTGAACACTGAAGCTTTCTTT
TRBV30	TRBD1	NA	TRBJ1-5	CAWSPDRGNQPQHF	TGTGCCTGGAGTCCGGACAGGGGGAATCAGCCCCAGCATTTT
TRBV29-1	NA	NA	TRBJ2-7	CSVASLGSYEQYF	TGCAGCGTTGCTAGCTTGGGATCCTACGAGCAGTACTTC
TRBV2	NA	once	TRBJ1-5	CASSVWTVDQPQHF	TGTGCCAGCAGTGTTTGGACAGTAGATCAGCCCCAGCATTTT
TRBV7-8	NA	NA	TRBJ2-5	CASSLAEQTQYF	TGTGCCAGCAGCTTAGCGGAACAGACCCAGTACTTC
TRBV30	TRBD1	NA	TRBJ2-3	CAWSVQGRTDTQYF	TGTGCCTGGAGTGTACAGGGGCGTACAGATACGCAGTATTTT
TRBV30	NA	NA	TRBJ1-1	CAWSEGYNTEAFF	TGTGCCTGGAGTGAAGGTTATAACACTGAAGCTTTCTTT
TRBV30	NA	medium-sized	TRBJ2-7	CAADGELSYEQYF	TGTGCCGCGGACGGTGAGCTCTCCTACGAGCAGTACTTC
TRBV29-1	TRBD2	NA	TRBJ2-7	CSVSGLVALEQYF	TGCAGCGTCTCGGGACTAGTGGCTCTCGAGCAGTACTTC
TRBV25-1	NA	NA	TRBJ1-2	CASSDSVYTF	TGTGCCAGCAGTGATTCCGTCTACACCTTC
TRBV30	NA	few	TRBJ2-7	CAWSVQGIHEQYF	TGTGCCTGGAGTGTACAGGGTATCCACGAGCAGTACTTC
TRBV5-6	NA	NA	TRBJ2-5	CASSWLPGETQYF	TGTGCCAGCAGCTGGCTGCCGGGGGAGACCCAGTACTTC
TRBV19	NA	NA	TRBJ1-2	CASSDENRPNYGYTF	TGTGCCAGTAGTGATGAGAACAGACCTAACTATGGCTACACCTTC
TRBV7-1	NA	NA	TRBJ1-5	CASSLWAGGGVQPQHF	TGTGCCAGCAGCTTATGGGCGGGGGGCGGGGTTCAGCCCCAGCATTTT
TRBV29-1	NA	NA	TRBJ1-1	CSARPENTEAFF	TGCAGCGCTAGACCGGAGAACACTGAAGCTTTCTTT
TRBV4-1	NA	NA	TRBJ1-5	CASSLGVPIDNQPQHF	TGCGCCAGCAGCCTGGGGGTGCCCATAGACAATCAGCCCCAGCATTTT
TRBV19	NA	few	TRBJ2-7	CASSTGENYEQYF	TGTGCCAGTAGTACCGGGGAGAACTACGAGCAGTACTTC
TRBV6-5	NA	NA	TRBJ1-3	CASSRGRGNTIYF	TGTGCCAGCAGCCGGGGACGAGGGAACACCATATATTTT
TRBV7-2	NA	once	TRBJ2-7	CASSPYDSTYEQYF	TGTGCCAGCAGCCCTTATGACAGCACCTACGAGCAGTACTTC
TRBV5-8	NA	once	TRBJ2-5	CASSLAQVQETQYF	TGTGCCAGCAGCTTGGCCCAGGTCCAAGAGACCCAGTACTTC
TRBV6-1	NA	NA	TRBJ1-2	CASSLQGNYGYTF	TGTGCCAGCAGCCTACAGGGAAACTATGGCTACACCTTC
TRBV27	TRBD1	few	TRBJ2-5	CASSPLQGSGTQYF	TGTGCCAGCAGTCCCCTACAGGGGTCAGGGACCCAGTACTTC
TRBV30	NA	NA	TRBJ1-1	CAWSAGGTEAFF	TGTGCCTGGAGTGCCGGAGGGACTGAAGCTTTCTTT
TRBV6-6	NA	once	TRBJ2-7	CASRRALWGEQYF	TGTGCCAGCAGAAGGGCCTTGTGGGGCGAGCAGTACTTC
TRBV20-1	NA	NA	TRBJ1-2	CSSFNYGYTF	TGCAGCAGCTTTAACTATGGCTACACCTTC
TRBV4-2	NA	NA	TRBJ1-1	CASSQELGQGSLFF	TGTGCCAGCAGCCAAGAACTGGGACAAGGAAGCTTATTCTTT
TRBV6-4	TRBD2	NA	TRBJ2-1	CASSHAGTSGSGQFF	TGTGCCAGCAGTCACGCCGGGACTAGCGGGAGTGGGCAGTTCTTC
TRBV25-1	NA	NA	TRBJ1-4	CASSETMLGGGEKLFF	TGTGCCAGCAGTGAAACCATGCTGGGGGGTGGTGAAAAACTGTTTTTT
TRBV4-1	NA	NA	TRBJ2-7	CASSQISSTGSYEQYF	TGCGCCAGCAGCCAAATCTCTTCCACAGGGAGCTACGAGCAGTACTTC
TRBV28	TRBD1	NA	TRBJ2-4	CASSVPGGASYIQYF	TGTGCCAGCAGTGTCCCAGGGGGCGCTTCATACATTCAGTACTTC
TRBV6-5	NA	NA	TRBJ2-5	CATGRVETQYF	TGTGCCACCGGGCGAGTGGAGACCCAGTACTTC
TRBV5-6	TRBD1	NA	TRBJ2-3	CASSLFRTGEGTDTRYF	TGTGCCAGCAGCTTGTTCAGGACAGGGGAGGGAACAGATACGCGGTATTTT
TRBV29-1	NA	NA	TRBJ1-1	CSAIYSGGSEAFF	TGCAGCGCCATTTACTCCGGGGGTTCTGAAGCTTTCTTT
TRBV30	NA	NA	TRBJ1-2	CAWRLPGSLYGYTF	TGTGCCTGGAGGCTTCCCGGGTCTCTCTATGGCTACACCTTC
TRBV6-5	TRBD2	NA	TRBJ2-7	CASRTLAGARYEQYF	TGTGCCAGCAGAACTCTAGCGGGAGCACGCTACGAGCAGTACTTC
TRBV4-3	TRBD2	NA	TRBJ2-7	CASSQGEGLLYEQYF	TGCGCCAGCAGCCAAGGGGAGGGACTGCTATACGAGCAGTACTTC
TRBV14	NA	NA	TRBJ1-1	CASSQVVGVVNTEAFF	TGTGCCAGCAGCCAAGTGGTTGGGGTGGTGAACACTGAAGCTTTCTTT
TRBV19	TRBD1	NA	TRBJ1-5	CASSSATGLGQPQHF	TGTGCCAGTAGTAGCGCGACAGGGTTGGGTCAGCCCCAGCATTTT
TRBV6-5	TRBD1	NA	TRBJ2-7	CASKQGLLGEQYF	TGTGCCAGCAAACAGGGGCTACTTGGCGAGCAGTACTTC
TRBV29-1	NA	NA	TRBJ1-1	CTGGQNEAFF	TGCACCGGAGGACAGAATGAAGCTTTCTTT
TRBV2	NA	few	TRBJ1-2	CASSEAEAVRYRAYRVF	TGTGCCAGCAGTGAAGCGGAGGCGGTCCGGTACAGGGCCTACAGGGTCTTC
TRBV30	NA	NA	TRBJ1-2	CAWSDLRTPNGYTF	TGTGCCTGGAGCGACTTACGGACCCCCAATGGCTACACCTTC
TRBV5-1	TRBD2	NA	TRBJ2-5	CASSLAVLAGARQETQYF	TGCGCCAGCAGCTTGGCCGTTCTAGCGGGGGCCAGGCAAGAGACCCAGTACTTC
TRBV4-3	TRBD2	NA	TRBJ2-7	CASSPTAGGPYEQYF	TGCGCCAGCTCCCCGACCGCGGGAGGTCCCTACGAGCAGTACTTC
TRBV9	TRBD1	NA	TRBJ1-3	CASKRDSSGNTIYF	TGTGCCAGCAAAAGGGACAGCTCTGGAAACACCATATATTTT
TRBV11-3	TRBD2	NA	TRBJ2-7	CASNIAGGSYEQYF	TGTGCCAGCAACATAGCGGGAGGGTCCTACGAGCAGTACTTC
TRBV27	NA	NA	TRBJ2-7	CASSSVTESYEQYF	TGTGCCAGCAGTTCCGTGACAGAGTCCTACGAGCAGTACTTC
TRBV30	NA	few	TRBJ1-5	CAWTSTRGTQPQHF	TGTGCCTGGACGTCAACCAGGGGTACTCAGCCCCAGCATTTT
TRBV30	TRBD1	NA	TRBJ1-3	CAWSAGQNSGNTIYF	TGTGCCTGGAGTGCGGGACAGAACTCTGGAAACACCATATATTTT
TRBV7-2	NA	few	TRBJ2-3	CASSRIRGVDTQYF	TGTGCCAGCAGCCGAATCCGAGGCGTCGATACGCAGTATTTT
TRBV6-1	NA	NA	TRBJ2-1	CASSESVGGAPLF	TGTGCCAGCAGTGAAAGTGTAGGGGGAGCACCCCTCTTC
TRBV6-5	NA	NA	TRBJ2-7	CASSGQPATYEQYF	TGTGCCAGCAGCGGACAGCCGGCGACCTACGAGCAGTACTTC